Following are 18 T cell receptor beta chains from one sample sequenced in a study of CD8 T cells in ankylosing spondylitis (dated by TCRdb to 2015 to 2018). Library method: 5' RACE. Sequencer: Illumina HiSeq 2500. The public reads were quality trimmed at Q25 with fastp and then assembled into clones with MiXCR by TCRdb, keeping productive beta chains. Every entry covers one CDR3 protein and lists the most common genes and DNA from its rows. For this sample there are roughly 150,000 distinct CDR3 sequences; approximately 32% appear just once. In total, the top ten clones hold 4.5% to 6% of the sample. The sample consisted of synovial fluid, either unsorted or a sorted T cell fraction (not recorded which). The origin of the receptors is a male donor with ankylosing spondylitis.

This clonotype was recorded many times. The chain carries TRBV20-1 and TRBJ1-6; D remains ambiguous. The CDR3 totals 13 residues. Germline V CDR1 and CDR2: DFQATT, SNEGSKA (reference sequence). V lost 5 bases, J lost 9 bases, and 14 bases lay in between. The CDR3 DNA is TGCAGTGCTGGGTCGGGAGATGGTTCACCCCTCCACTTT. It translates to CSAGSGDGSPLHF.

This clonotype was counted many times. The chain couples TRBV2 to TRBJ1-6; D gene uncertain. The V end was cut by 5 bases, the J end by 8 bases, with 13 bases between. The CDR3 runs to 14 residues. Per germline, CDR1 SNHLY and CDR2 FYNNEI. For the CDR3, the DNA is TGTGCCAGCAGTCCGGCGGAGCGGGATTCACCCCTCCACTTT. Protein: CASSPAERDSPLHF.

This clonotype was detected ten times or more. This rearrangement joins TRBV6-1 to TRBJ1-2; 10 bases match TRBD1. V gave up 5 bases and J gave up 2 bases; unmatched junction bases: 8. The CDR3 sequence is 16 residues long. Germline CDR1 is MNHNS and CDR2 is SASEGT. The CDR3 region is CASSPDRGHLNYGYTF. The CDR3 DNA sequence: TGTGCCAGCAGTCCAGACAGGGGGCATCTCAACTATGGCTACACCTTC.

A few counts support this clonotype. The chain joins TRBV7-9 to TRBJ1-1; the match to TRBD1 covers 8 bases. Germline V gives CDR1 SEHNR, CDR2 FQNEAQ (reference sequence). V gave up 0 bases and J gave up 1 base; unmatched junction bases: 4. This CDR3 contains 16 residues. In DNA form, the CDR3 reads TGTGCCAGCAGCTTAGCAAAGACAGGGGCGAACACTGAAGCTTTCTTT. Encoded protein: CASSLAKTGANTEAFF.

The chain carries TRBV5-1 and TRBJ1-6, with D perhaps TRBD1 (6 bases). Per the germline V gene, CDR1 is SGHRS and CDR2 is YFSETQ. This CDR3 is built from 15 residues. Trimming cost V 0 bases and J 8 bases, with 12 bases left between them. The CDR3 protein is CASSLGAGEYSPLHF. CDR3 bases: TGCGCCAGCAGCTTGGGGGCAGGGGAATATTCACCCCTCCACTTT.

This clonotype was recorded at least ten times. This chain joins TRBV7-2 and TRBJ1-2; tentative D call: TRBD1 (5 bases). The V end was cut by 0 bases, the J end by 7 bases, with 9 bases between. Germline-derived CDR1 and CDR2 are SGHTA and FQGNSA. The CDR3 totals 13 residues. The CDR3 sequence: CASSLAGLSGYTF. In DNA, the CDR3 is TGTGCCAGCAGCTTAGCGGGACTGTCTGGCTACACCTTC.

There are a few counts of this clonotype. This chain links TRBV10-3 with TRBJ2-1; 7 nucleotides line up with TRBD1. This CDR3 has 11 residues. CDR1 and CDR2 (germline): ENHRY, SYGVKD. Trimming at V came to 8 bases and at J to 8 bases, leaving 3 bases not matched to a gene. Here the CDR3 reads CAISDRDEQFF. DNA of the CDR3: TGTGCCATCTCTGACAGGGATGAGCAGTTCTTC.

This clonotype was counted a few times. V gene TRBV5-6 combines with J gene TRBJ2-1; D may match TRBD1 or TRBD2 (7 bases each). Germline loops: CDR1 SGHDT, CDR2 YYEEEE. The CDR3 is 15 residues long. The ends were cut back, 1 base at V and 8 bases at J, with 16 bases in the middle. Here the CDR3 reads CASSLRPGGGDEQFF. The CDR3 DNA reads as TGTGCCAGCAGCTTGCGGCCAGGGGGAGGGGATGAGCAGTTCTTC.

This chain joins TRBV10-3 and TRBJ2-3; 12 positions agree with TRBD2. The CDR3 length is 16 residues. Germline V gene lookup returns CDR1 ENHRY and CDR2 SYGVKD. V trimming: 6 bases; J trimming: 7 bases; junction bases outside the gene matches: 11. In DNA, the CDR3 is TGTGCCATCAGGGGGACTAGCGGGTCTTTTCTATATACGCAGTATTTT. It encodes CAIRGTSGSFLYTQYF.

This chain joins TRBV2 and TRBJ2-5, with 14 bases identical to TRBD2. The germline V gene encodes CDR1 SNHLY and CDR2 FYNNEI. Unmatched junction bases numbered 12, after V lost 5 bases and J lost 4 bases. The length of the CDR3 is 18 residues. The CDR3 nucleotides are TGTGCCAGCAGTAAAAGAGAAGGGACTAGCGGGAGATCAGAGACCCAGTACTTC. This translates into CASSKREGTSGRSETQYF. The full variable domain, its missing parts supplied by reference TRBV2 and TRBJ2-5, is EPEVTQTPSHQVTQMGQEVILRCVPISNHLYFYWYRQILGQKVEFLVSFYNNEISEKSEIFDDQFSVERPDGSNFTLKIRSTKLEDSAMYFCASSKREGTSGRSETQYFGPGTRLLVL.

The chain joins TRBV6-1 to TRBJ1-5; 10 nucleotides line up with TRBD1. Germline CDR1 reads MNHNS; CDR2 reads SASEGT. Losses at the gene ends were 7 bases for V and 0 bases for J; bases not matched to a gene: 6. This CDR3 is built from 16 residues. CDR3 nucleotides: TGTGCCAGCACCAGACAGGGGGCCAATAGCAATCAGCCCCAGCATTTT. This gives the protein CASTRQGANSNQPQHF.

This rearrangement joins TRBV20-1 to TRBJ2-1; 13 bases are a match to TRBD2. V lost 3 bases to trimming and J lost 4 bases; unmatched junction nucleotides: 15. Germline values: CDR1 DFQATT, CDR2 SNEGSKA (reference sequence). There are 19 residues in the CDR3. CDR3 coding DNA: TGCAGTGCTAGGGACAGGGGAACTAGCGGGGGGGGAAATTACAATGAGCAGTTCTTC. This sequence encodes CSARDRGTSGGGNYNEQFF.

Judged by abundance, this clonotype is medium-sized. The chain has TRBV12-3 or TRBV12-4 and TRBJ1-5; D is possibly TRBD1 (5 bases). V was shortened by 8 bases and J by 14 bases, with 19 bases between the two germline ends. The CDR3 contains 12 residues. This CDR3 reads CASRRGGGHKHF. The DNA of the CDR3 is TGTGCCAGCCGTCGGGGGGGTGGTCACAAGCATTTT.

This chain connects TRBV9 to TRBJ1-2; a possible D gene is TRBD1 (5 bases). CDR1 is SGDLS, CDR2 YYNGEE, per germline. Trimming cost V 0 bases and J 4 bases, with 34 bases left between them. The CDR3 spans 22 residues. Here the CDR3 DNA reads TGTGCCAGCAGCGTAGAGGGGAGTATCTCCGGTGGTCGTGGGGGTTCCCTCTATGGCTACACCTTC. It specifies CASSVEGSISGGRGGSLYGYTF.

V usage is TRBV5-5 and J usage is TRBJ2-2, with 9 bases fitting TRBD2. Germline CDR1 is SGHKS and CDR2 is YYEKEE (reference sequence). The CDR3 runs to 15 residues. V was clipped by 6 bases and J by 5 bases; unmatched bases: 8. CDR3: CASISLAGPTGELFF. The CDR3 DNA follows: TGTGCCAGCATCAGTCTAGCGGGGCCGACCGGGGAGCTGTTTTTT.

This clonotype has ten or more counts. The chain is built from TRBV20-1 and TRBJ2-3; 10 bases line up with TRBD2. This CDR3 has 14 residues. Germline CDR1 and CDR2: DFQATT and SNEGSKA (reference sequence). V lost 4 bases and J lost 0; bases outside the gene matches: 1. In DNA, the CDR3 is TGCAGTGCTATTAGCGGGGGGAGCACAGATACGCAGTATTTT. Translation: CSAISGGSTDTQYF.

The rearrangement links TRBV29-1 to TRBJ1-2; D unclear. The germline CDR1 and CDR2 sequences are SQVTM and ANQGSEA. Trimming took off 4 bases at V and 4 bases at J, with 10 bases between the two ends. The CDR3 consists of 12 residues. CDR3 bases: TGCAGCGTTGTGGGTGGTAGCTATGGCTACACCTTC. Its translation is CSVVGGSYGYTF.

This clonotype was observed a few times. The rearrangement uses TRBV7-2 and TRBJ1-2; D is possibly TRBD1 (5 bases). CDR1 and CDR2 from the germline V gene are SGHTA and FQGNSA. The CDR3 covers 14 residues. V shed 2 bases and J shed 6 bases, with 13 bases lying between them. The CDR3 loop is CASSLSPGGDGYTF. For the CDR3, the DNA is TGTGCCAGCAGCTTAAGTCCGGGGGGTGATGGCTACACCTTC.